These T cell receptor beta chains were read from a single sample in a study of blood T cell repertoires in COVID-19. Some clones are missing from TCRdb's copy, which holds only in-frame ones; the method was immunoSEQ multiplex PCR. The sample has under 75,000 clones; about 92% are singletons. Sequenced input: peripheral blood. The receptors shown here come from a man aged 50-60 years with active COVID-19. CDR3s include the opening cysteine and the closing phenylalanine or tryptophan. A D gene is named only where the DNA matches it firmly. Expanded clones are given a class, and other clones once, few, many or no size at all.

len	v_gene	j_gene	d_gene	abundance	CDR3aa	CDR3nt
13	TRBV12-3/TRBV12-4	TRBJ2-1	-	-	CASSLASRNEQFF	TGTGCCAGCAGTTTGGCTAGCAGAAATGAGCAGTTCTTC
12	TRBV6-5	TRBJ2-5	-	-	CASSGQGETQYF	TGTGCCAGCAGCGGCCAGGGGGAGACCCAGTACTTC
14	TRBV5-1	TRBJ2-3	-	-	CASSGGTHTDTQYF	TGCGCCAGCAGTGGGGGCACGCACACAGATACGCAGTATTTT
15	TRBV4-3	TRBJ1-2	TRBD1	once	CASSQDPGTGVGYTF	TGCGCCAGCAGCCAAGATCCCGGGACAGGGGTTGGCTACACCTTC
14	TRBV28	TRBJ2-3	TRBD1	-	CASRQGNSADTQYF	TGTGCCAGCAGACAGGGGAACTCGGCAGATACGCAGTATTTT
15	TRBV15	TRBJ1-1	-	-	CATSRDRTENTEAFF	TGTGCCACCAGCAGGGACCGGACAGAGAACACTGAAGCTTTCTTT
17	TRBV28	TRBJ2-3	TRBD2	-	CASSLYLGGGVTDTQYF	TGTGCCAGCAGTTTATACCTAGGCGGGGGGGTCACAGATACGCAGTATTTT
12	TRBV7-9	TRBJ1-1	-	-	CASGLMDKEAFF	TGTGCCAGCGGTCTGATGGACAAAGAAGCTTTCTTT
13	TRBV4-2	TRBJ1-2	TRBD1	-	CASSGTGNNGYTF	TGTGCCAGCAGCGGGACAGGTAATAATGGCTACACCTTC
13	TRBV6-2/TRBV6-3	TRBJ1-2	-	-	CASSSETTNGYTF	TGTGCCAGCAGTTCGGAGACCACAAATGGCTACACCTTC
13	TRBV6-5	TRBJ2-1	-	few	CASRFGQYNEQFF	TGTGCCAGCAGATTTGGACAGTACAATGAGCAGTTCTTC
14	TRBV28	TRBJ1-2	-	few	CASSWGGGIVGYTF	TGTGCCAGCAGTTGGGGGGGAGGGATAGTTGGCTACACCTTC
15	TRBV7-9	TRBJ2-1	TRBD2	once	CASSPPRLADNEQFF	TGTGCCAGCAGCCCCCCTCGACTAGCGGACAATGAGCAGTTCTTC
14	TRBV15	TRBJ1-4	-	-	CATSRGGGGEKLFF	TGTGCCACCAGCAGAGGAGGGGGGGGTGAAAAACTGTTTTTT
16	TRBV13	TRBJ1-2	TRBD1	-	CASSLRPGQGQIGYTF	TGTGCCAGCAGCTTACGACCCGGACAGGGTCAGATTGGCTACACCTTC
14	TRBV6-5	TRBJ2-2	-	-	CASSYSRGTGELFF	TGTGCCAGCAGTTACTCACGGGGGACCGGGGAGCTGTTTTTT
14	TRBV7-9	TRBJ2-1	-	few	CASSHTIRFNEQFF	TGTGCCAGCAGCCACACTATTAGGTTCAATGAGCAGTTCTTC